Below are 21 T cell receptor beta chains sequenced from a single sample in a study of blood T cell repertoires in COVID-19. TCRdb keeps only in-frame clones here, not all; method: immunoSEQ multiplex PCR. The sample has around 420,000 clones; approximately 86% are singletons. The sample was PBMCs or T cells enriched from blood (not recorded which). Every receptor here comes from a woman in her thirties or forties with acute COVID-19.

The rearrangement joins TRBV7-8 to TRBJ2-5, with 13 bases matching TRBD2. This CDR3 spans 17 amino acids. V shed 5 bases, J shed 2 bases, and the junction held 8 bases outside the gene matches. Germline lookup yields CDR1 SGHVS and CDR2 FQNEAQ. The CDR3 here is CASSPLGLAGVQETQYF. CDR3 nucleotides: TGTGCCAGCAGCCCACTAGGACTAGCGGGGGTGCAAGAGACCCAGTACTTC.

The CDR3 DNA reads TGTGCCATCAGTGCCACGGACAGGGGGAATTCACCCCTCCACTTT. It encodes CAISATDRGNSPLHF. The rearrangement joins TRBV10-3 to TRBJ1-6; TRBD1 matches at 10 bases. The CDR3 runs to 15 residues. Germline V gene sequence: CDR1 ENHRY, CDR2 SYGVKD. The V gene end was trimmed by 4 bases and the J gene end by 7 bases; junction bases not matched to a gene: 4.

This chain connects TRBV5-4 to TRBJ2-3; 11 nucleotides line up with TRBD2. The CDR3 has 15 amino acids. Germline CDR1 SGHNT, CDR2 YYREEE (reference sequence). With 3 bases clipped from V and 5 bases from J, the junction kept 5 bases outside the gene matches. The CDR3 DNA reads TGTGCCAGCAGCTGGGGACTAGCGGAGATAGATACGCAGTATTTT. It encodes CASSWGLAEIDTQYF.

This chain links TRBV5-5 with TRBJ1-5, with D maybe TRBD1 (6 bases). The CDR3 is 14 residues long. CDR1 SGHKS and CDR2 YYEKEE come from the germline V gene (reference sequence). V lost 4 bases, J lost 3 bases, and 11 bases lay in between. The DNA for the CDR3 is TGTGCCAGCAGCGCCACAGGGAACAATCAGCCCCAGCATTTT. As protein: CASSATGNNQPQHF.

The chain couples TRBV24-1 to TRBJ2-1; TRBD2 agrees at 14 bases. The germline V gene encodes CDR1 KGHDR and CDR2 SFDVKD. The CDR3 has 17 amino acids. The J segment lost 3 bases and the V segment lost 4 bases, leaving 4 bases of the junction unmatched. The CDR3 protein is CATSDPGLAGGYNEQFF. The CDR3, as DNA: TGTGCCACCAGTGACCCAGGACTAGCGGGGGGCTACAATGAGCAGTTCTTC.

The CDR3 nucleotides are TGTGCCAGTAGCTCATGGGGGGGAACGGATGAAAAACTGTTTTTT. Translation: CASSSWGGTDEKLFF. This chain connects TRBV19 to TRBJ1-4; the D gene is possibly TRBD1 (5 bases). V was clipped by 6 bases and J by 6 bases, with 17 bases between them. Germline CDR1 LNHDA, CDR2 SQIVND (reference sequence). CDR3 length: 15 residues.

The chain couples TRBV5-6 to TRBJ1-2; D not resolved. V gave up 4 bases and J gave up 4 bases, with 11 bases separating them. The CDR3 is 13 residues long. The germline V gene has CDR1 SGHDT and CDR2 YYEEEE. The CDR3 nucleotides are TGTGCCAGCAGCCCCCTCGAGGGCTATGGCTACACCTTC. Its protein product is CASSPLEGYGYTF.

This chain connects TRBV5-4 to TRBJ2-7; the match to TRBD2 covers 10 bases. This CDR3 comprises 16 residues. CDR1 SGHNT and CDR2 YYREEE come from the germline V gene (reference sequence). V gave up 0 bases and J gave up 5 bases; unmatched junction bases: 8. CDR3 nucleotides: TGTGCCAGCAGCTTGGCGGCTAGCGGGGGTTTAGACGAGCAGTACTTC. Translation: CASSLAASGGLDEQYF.

This sequence joins TRBV18 and TRBJ2-2, with TRBD1 identical over 7 bases. V shed 3 bases and J 0 bases; nucleotides not matched to a gene: 4. The CDR3 spans 16 residues. Germline lookup yields CDR1 KGHSH and CDR2 LQKENI. CDR3 region: CASSPQTGANTGELFF. As DNA, the CDR3 is TGTGCCAGCTCACCTCAAACAGGGGCGAACACCGGGGAGCTGTTTTTT.

V usage is TRBV2 and J usage is TRBJ1-4; weak D call: TRBD1 (6 bases). The CDR3 is 15 residues long. The V gene lost 6 bases and the J gene lost 4 bases, with 15 bases spanning the gap. In germline, CDR1 is SNHLY, CDR2 FYNNEI. The CDR3 region is CASRVADSFNEKLFF. CDR3 DNA sequence: TGTGCCAGCAGGGTGGCGGACAGCTTTAATGAAAAACTGTTTTTT.

This chain uses TRBV5-4 with TRBJ2-1; 9 bases line up with TRBD2. V was pared by 6 bases and J by 7 bases, with 14 bases of the junction left unmatched. This CDR3 comprises 16 residues. Germline values: CDR1 SGHNT, CDR2 YYREEE (reference sequence). Here the CDR3 reads CASNPTSRGGRNEQFF. DNA for the CDR3: TGTGCCAGCAACCCCACCTCGCGGGGGGGCCGGAATGAGCAGTTCTTC.

This clone was observed a few times. The rearrangement joins TRBV5-1 to TRBJ1-5; D is possibly TRBD1 (6 bases). Between the trimmed V and J ends, which lost 4 bases and 5 bases, there was a span of 22 bases. The germline CDR1 and CDR2 sequences are SGHRS and YFSETQ. This CDR3 is 17 amino acids long. For the CDR3, the DNA is TGCGCCAGCAGCCTGCAGCCGGGGGGCCTCACTGATCAGCCCCAGCATTTT. Its translation is CASSLQPGGLTDQPQHF.

The gene calls are TRBV19 and TRBJ2-6; no clear D gene. V shed 6 bases and J shed 3 bases, with 9 bases lying between them. Germline loops: CDR1 LNHDA, CDR2 SQIVND (reference sequence). This CDR3 comprises 14 residues. The CDR3 sequence: CASRVTFGANVLTF. The CDR3 DNA reads as TGTGCCAGTAGGGTCACATTTGGGGCCAACGTCCTGACTTTC.

The V gene is TRBV30, the J gene TRBJ2-7, with TRBD1 as a possible D gene (5 bases). The CDR3 loop spans 13 amino acids. V shed 3 bases and J shed 2 bases, with 11 bases lying between them. CDR1 is GTSNPN and CDR2 is SVGIG in the germline V gene (reference sequence). DNA for the CDR3: TGTGCCTGGAGACGTCAGGGTACCTACGAGCAGTACTTC. Translating it yields CAWRRQGTYEQYF.

The rearrangement links TRBV11-2 to TRBJ2-2, with a weak D call TRBD1 (6 bases). CDR3 length: 16 amino acids. CDR1 and CDR2 from the germline V gene are SGHAT and FQNNGV. Trimming took off 2 bases at V and 2 bases at J, with 12 bases between the two ends. The CDR3 loop reads CASSLNDRRNTGELFF. DNA for the CDR3: TGTGCCAGCAGCTTAAACGACAGGCGAAACACCGGGGAGCTGTTTTTT.

In this sample, this clone turned up a few times. This chain uses TRBV2 with TRBJ1-1; D is undetermined. Germline V gene data show CDR1 as SNHLY and CDR2 as FYNNEI. Trimming removed 6 bases at V and 0 bases at J, with 11 bases between. The CDR3 loop spans 14 amino acids. This CDR3 is CASSLSAVNTEAFF. The CDR3 nucleotides read TGTGCCAGCAGCCTCTCGGCGGTGAACACTGAAGCTTTCTTT.

V gene TRBV7-9 combines with J gene TRBJ2-1; perhaps TRBD1 as D (6 bases). The germline V gene encodes CDR1 SEHNR and CDR2 FQNEAQ (reference sequence). Trimming took 0 bases from V and 4 from J, leaving 7 bases between them. The CDR3 is made up of 14 amino acids. The CDR3 here is CASSLAGTYNEQFF. The CDR3, as DNA: TGTGCCAGCAGCTTAGCCGGGACATACAATGAGCAGTTCTTC. Full variable domain (rest looked up from reference TRBV7-9 and TRBJ2-1): DTGVSQNPRHKITKRGQNVTFRCDPISEHNRLYWYRQTLGQGPEFLTYFQNEAQLEKSRLLSDRFSAERPKGSFSTLEIQRTEQGDSAMYLCASSLAGTYNEQFFGPGTRLTVL.

This clone was detected once. The chain links TRBV12-3 or TRBV12-4 to TRBJ2-2, with D hard to call. V lost 7 bases to trimming and J lost 0 bases, with 6 bases between them. The CDR3 consists of 13 residues. This chain's CDR3 is CASNGPNTGELFF. The CDR3 DNA is TGTGCCAGCAATGGCCCGAACACCGGGGAGCTGTTTTTT.

V and J are TRBV11-2 and TRBJ1-3, with D possibly matching TRBD1 (6 bases). V gave up 5 bases and J gave up 4 bases, with 12 bases separating them. Looked up from germline, CDR1 is SGHAT and CDR2 is FQNNGV. The CDR3 covers 14 residues. The CDR3 sequence is CASSTRTVGNTIYF. In DNA, the CDR3 is TGTGCCAGCAGCACCAGGACAGTGGGAAACACCATATATTTT.

To note about this clone: The sample contains more than one DNA sequence encoding this CDR3. The rearrangement links TRBV10-3 to TRBJ2-3; no firm D call. CDR3 length equals 11 residues. Germline V gives CDR1 ENHRY, CDR2 SYGVKD. V lost 8 bases and J lost 3, with 6 bases in between. The CDR3: CAISSTDTQYF. CDR3 DNA sequence: TGTGCCATCTCGAGTACAGATACGCAGTATTTT.

The chain uses TRBV2 and TRBJ2-3; D is uncertain. CDR1 SNHLY and CDR2 FYNNEI come from the germline V gene. The CDR3 has 13 residues. Trimming left V 4 bases short and J 4 bases short, with 9 bases between. For the CDR3, the DNA is TGTGCCAGCAGTGTTTTACCGGCAGATACGCAGTATTTT. Protein: CASSVLPADTQYF.